Described below is a single T cell receptor (beta chain) sequence and its context. This clone was observed a few times. What this receptor recognizes is not known. Its ends do not fully match the called genes, so a read error is possible. The CDR3 has 17 amino acids, counting the end cysteine and phenylalanine. The sequence is cut down to CDR3 DNA, 51 bases in frame from base 1. CDR1 and CDR2, per the germline V gene, are KGHDR and SFDVKD. This specimen comes from a study of blood T cell repertoires in COVID-19 (dated by TCRdb to 2020 to 2022). About the investigation overall: Collaborator samples came from the United States, Italy and Spain and covered acute and convalescent phases of COVID-19. Where available, HLA class I and class II types were taken from metadata supplied by the sample provider and were not determined by assay-based typing. Samples were obtained from the ongoing ImmuneRACE study (first 160 participants) and from over 1,000 subjects provided by 6 global collaborators. Nearly every sample came with metadata listing a de-identified subject ID, COVID-19 status, age in years and sex. The repertoires were released in a freely available public database intended as a resource for research on the immune response to SARS-CoV-2. The material from the prospective study consisted of cDNA or gDNA derived from T cells, B-cell-depleted T cells, or PBMCs. Deeply sampled blood TCRbeta repertoires from subjects exposed to, actively infected with, or recovered from COVID-19 were included in the dataset.

TCRbeta CDR3 regions were amplified from genomic DNA using the immunoSEQ Assay, a bias-controlled multiplex PCR. Regarding the original processing steps: Within the assay, amplification of reference gene primers was used to estimate how many nucleated cells each sample contained. Sequence reads were collapsed and filtered to measure the absolute abundance of every unique TCRbeta CDR3 rearrangement. For each sample, productive Simpson clonality was calculated as the square root of Simpson's diversity index over productive rearrangements. TCRdb limited this immuneACCESS table to in-frame rearrangements with V and J called. A share of clones is missing; checked studies link under half to unresolved V genes, and the rest is unexplained. V, J and clone size are those of that table, while D and trimming were read from the DNA. Within this sample are under 200,000 clones, with roughly 80% of them counted one time only. The ten biggest clones cover more than 3% of the sample.

Participants in the prospective study were enrolled through a virtual design, were aged about 18 to 90 years, and lived in fewer than 30 United States geographic areas. To assign participants to cohorts, the prospective study relied on clinical history that participants themselves reported in a screening survey and a study questionnaire. Recovered participants in ImmuneRACE Cohort 3 were defined as having two consecutive negative NP/OP PCR tests, clearance from a healthcare professional, or resolution of symptoms. Mobile phlebotomists in the prospective study collected whole blood, serum and a nasopharyngeal or oropharyngeal swab from every participant. Over a 2-month period, participants in the prospective study had the option of providing additional blood draws and questionnaires. Before DNA extraction, prospective study blood samples were shipped either frozen or at room temperature. The full study reports these points: The quantity of clinical and demographic metadata differed by source and by participant and was supplied without curation.

The sequence was collected from a woman in her sixties who had recovered from COVID-19. The rearrangement combines TRBV24-1 with TRBJ2-2; matching of 6 bases hints at TRBD2 as the D gene. Sequenced: PBMCs or T cells enriched from blood (not recorded which). CDR3 loop: CATSDQGRGAGTGELFF. In nucleotide form, the sequence is TGTGCCACGAGTGACCAGGGTCGGGGCGCGGGAACCGGGGAGCTGTTTTTT.